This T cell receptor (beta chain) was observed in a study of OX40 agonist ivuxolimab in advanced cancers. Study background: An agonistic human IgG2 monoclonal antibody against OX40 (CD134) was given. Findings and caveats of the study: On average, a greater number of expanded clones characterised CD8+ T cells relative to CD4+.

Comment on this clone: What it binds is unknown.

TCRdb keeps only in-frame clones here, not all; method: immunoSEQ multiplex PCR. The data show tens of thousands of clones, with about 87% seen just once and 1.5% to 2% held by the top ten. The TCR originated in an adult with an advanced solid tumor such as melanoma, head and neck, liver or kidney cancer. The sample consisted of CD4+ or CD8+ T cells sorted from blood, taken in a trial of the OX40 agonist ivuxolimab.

CDR3 nucleotide sequence: TGTGCCAGCAGCGTAGGTCCGGACAGACGCGTCGAGCAGTACTTC. It yields the protein CASSVGPDRRVEQYF. The chain couples TRBV9 to TRBJ2-7; TRBD1 might be the D (6 bases). The CDR3 totals 15 residues. The V end lost 0 bases, the J end lost 6 bases, and 16 bases lay between the germline ends. Germline CDR1 is SGDLS and CDR2 is YYNGEE.